Shown below are 2 T cell receptor beta chains from a single sample sequenced in a study of cytomegalovirus exposure and HLA in healthy donors. The primer mix had 60 Vbeta and 13 Jbeta primers. Clones were read by immunoSEQ multiplex PCR, and TCRdb kept only the in-frame ones, dropping some. The sample has roughly 170,000 clones, about 80% seen once. Sample: PBMCs. The origin of the receptors is a man in his thirties or forties in good health and CMV-seronegative.

V usage is TRBV9 and J usage is TRBJ2-5, with a possible D match to TRBD1 (6 bases). The CDR3 totals 14 residues. V lost 4 bases, J lost 2 bases, and 12 bases lay in between. The V gene's germline CDR1 is SGDLS and CDR2 YYNGEE. The CDR3 DNA is TGTGCCAGCAGCTACCGGACAGATCAAGAGACCCAGTACTTC. Translation gives CASSYRTDQETQYF.

The rearrangement links TRBV7-9 to TRBJ2-7; D may be TRBD2 (5 bases). Germline CDR1 is SEHNR and CDR2 is FQNEAQ (reference sequence). Trimming shortened V by 2 bases and J by 0 bases, and 14 bases separated the two germline ends. The length of the CDR3 is 16 residues. The CDR3 DNA reads TGTGCCAGCAGCTTATCTCCGTGGGAGAGCTCCTACGAGCAGTACTTC. Its protein is CASSLSPWESSYEQYF.